These 10 T cell receptor beta chains were sequenced from one sample in a study of OX40 agonist ivuxolimab in advanced cancers. TCRdb's copy holds only in-frame clones and misses some; the assay was immunoSEQ multiplex PCR. In the table there are about 49,000 clones, around 84% of which are singletons. This material consisted of CD4+ or CD8+ T cells sorted from blood, taken in a trial of the OX40 agonist ivuxolimab. Receptors originate from an adult with an advanced solid tumor such as melanoma, head and neck, liver or kidney cancer.

This sequence joins TRBV7-2 and TRBJ2-7, with a weak D call TRBD1 (6 bases). The CDR3 runs 15 residues. Germline-derived CDR1 and CDR2 are SGHTA and FQGNSA. Trimming stripped 5 bases from V and 2 bases from J, with 16 bases between. For the CDR3, the DNA is TGTGCCAGCAGCGCCTCCGGACAGATGACCTACGAGCAGTACTTC. As protein: CASSASGQMTYEQYF. Together with reference TRBV7-2 and TRBJ2-7, the CDR3 gives the full variable domain: GAGVSQSPSNKVTEKGKDVELRCDPISGHTALYWYRQSLGQGLEFLIYFQGNSAPDKSGLPSDRFSAERTGGSVSTLTIQRTQQEDSAVYLCASSASGQMTYEQYFGPGTRLTVT.

The rearrangement links TRBV11-2 to TRBJ2-7; D might be TRBD1 or TRBD2, each matching 5 bases. Germline V gene sequence: CDR1 SGHAT, CDR2 FQNNGV. CDR3 length: 14 amino acids. V lost 5 bases, J lost 4 bases, and 15 bases lay in between. The chain's CDR3 is CASSPAGTLYEQYF. As DNA, the CDR3 is TGTGCCAGCAGCCCCGCAGGGACCTTATACGAGCAGTACTTC.

The table lists this clone with a few counts. The V gene is TRBV19, the J gene TRBJ1-2, with 9 bases fitting TRBD1. This CDR3 spans 13 amino acids. Germline V gives CDR1 LNHDA, CDR2 SQIVND (reference sequence). Trimming took 4 bases from V and 5 from J; bases not matched to a gene: 2. The CDR3 region is CASSRDRAYGYTF. CDR3 nucleotide sequence: TGTGCCAGTAGTAGGGACAGGGCTTATGGCTACACCTTC.

The rearrangement uses TRBV2 and TRBJ2-3, with 11 bases that match TRBD2. The germline V gene has CDR1 SNHLY and CDR2 FYNNEI. The CDR3 runs to 14 residues. Trimming at V came to 3 bases and at J to 5 bases, leaving 1 base not matched to a gene. This CDR3 reads CASSELAGGDTQYF. The CDR3, as DNA: TGTGCCAGCAGTGAGCTAGCGGGAGGAGATACGCAGTATTTT.

The V and J genes are TRBV9 and TRBJ1-1, with D perhaps TRBD1 (5 bases). The CDR3 loop spans 14 amino acids. Per germline, CDR1 SGDLS and CDR2 YYNGEE. V was clipped by 3 bases and J by 5 bases, with 14 bases between them. The DNA for the CDR3 is TGTGCCAGCAGCGCCGGACATGCTGAGACTGAAGCTTTCTTT. Protein: CASSAGHAETEAFF.

The chain has TRBV10-3 and TRBJ2-2, with 7 bases identical to TRBD1. CDR3 size: 14 residues. V shed 11 bases, J shed 0 bases, and the junction held 6 bases outside the gene matches. From germline, CDR1 is ENHRY and CDR2 SYGVKD. CDR3 protein: CAVNQGANTGELFF. Here the CDR3 DNA reads TGTGCCGTCAACCAGGGGGCGAACACCGGGGAGCTGTTTTTT.

The gene calls are TRBV9 and TRBJ2-6; D might be TRBD2 (6 bases). The CDR3 is 17 residues long. The germline V and J ends were trimmed by 5 bases and 0 bases, with 15 bases remaining between them. Germline loops: CDR1 SGDLS, CDR2 YYNGEE. In nucleotides, the CDR3 is TGTGCCAGCAGTGCTCTGTTGGGGGGCTCTGGGGCCAACGTCCTGACTTTC. Its protein is CASSALLGGSGANVLTF.

This rearrangement joins TRBV6-5 to TRBJ1-1; no reliable D call. CDR1 and CDR2 (germline): MNHEY, SVGAGI. V was clipped by 5 bases and J by 7 bases, with 17 bases between them. The CDR3 covers 14 residues. Here the CDR3 reads CASSQRELIGEAFF. The CDR3, as DNA: TGTGCCAGCAGTCAACGCGAATTGATTGGTGAAGCTTTCTTT.

The genes are TRBV19 and TRBJ2-6; D is ambiguous. Trimming cost V 0 bases and J 0 bases, with 3 bases left between them. This CDR3 contains 15 residues. Per the germline V gene, CDR1 is LNHDA and CDR2 is SQIVND (reference sequence). CDR3 amino acids: CASSIDHSGANVLTF. CDR3 sequence (DNA): TGTGCCAGTAGTATAGACCACTCTGGGGCCAACGTCCTGACTTTC.

The gene calls are TRBV5-1 and TRBJ1-1; D is uncertain. Germline V gene sequence: CDR1 SGHRS, CDR2 YFSETQ. The CDR3 length is 14 residues. V lost 4 bases and J 2 bases, leaving 12 bases between the germline ends. The CDR3 loop is CASSTHLGNTEAFF. The CDR3 DNA reads TGCGCCAGCAGCACCCACCTGGGTAACACTGAAGCTTTCTTT. Combining the CDR3 with reference TRBV5-1 and TRBJ1-1 gives the whole variable domain KAGVTQTPRYLIKTRGQQVTLSCSPISGHRSVSWYQQTPGQGLQFLFEYFSETQRNKGNFPGRFSGRQFSNSRSEMNVSTLELGDSALYLCASSTHLGNTEAFFGQGTRLTVV.